This TCR beta chain was profiled in a study of post-analysis software for immune sequencing data. Findings and caveats of the study: TRBV5-6, TRBV5-1 and TRBV20-1 were among 4 or 5 TRBV segments more frequent in patients than controls.

Tagging with unique molecular identifiers was a feature of the TCR beta cDNA libraries. TCRdb re-called the PCR reads through MiXCR, storing one row per CDR3 protein. The repertoire holds 380,000 or so distinct CDR3 sequences, with around 37% as singletons. Regarding this clonotype: The antigen remains undetermined. Its ends do not fully match the called genes, so a read error is possible.

The CDR3 has 17 amino acids. From germline, CDR1 is MNHEY and CDR2 SVGAGI. The sample consisted of blood. The chain recombines TRBV6-5 with TRBJ2-3, with 7 bases aligning to TRBD1. The TCR was taken from a girl aged 10-17 years with multiple sclerosis. CDR3 amino acids: CTSSYSTQGDPTDTQYF. In DNA, the CDR3 is TGTACCAGCAGTTACTCGACCCAGGGGGACCCCACAGATACGCAGTATTTT.